This TCR beta chain was obtained from a study of cytomegalovirus exposure and HLA in healthy donors. Study-level results: Reportedly, HLA-A and HLA-B alleles of most subjects were accurately predicted from TCR beta.

The CDR3 length is 15 residues. Germline V gene sequence: CDR1 SGDLS, CDR2 YYNGEE. V lost 3 bases and J lost 3, with 15 bases in between. Amplification used 60 Vbeta primers and 13 Jbeta primers. Methods used by the authors: A follow-up analysis tallied about 88 million unique TCR beta chains, some 9.9 million shared. Profiling relied on immunoSEQ multiplex PCR, and the TCRdb table lists in-frame clones only, not all of them. The V and J calls and clone size are taken from that table; D and trimming were inferred from the DNA. The sample records over 150,000 clones, around four fifths being singletons. With regard to this clone: What it binds is not known.

This TCR was recovered from a woman aged 50 to 60 in good health and CMV-seropositive. The chain employs TRBV9 and TRBJ1-2, with D possibly being TRBD1 (5 bases). Sequencing was carried out using PBMCs. The CDR3 nucleotides are TGTGCCAGCAGCGCCCCTGACAGAAATTACTATGGCTACACCTTC. It yields the protein CASSAPDRNYYGYTF.